This T cell receptor beta chain was recorded in a study of blood T cell repertoires in COVID-19. The CDR3 totals 13 residues. The germline gives CDR1 MNHEY, CDR2 SVGAGI. The V gene lost 9 bases and the J gene lost 2 bases, with 13 bases spanning the gap. The table came from immunoSEQ multiplex PCR; TCRdb's copy has only in-frame clones and leaves some out. The sample lists about 170,000 clones, 84% seen once, with around 7.6% in the top ten. Sequenced sample: peripheral blood. The chain joins TRBV6-5 to TRBJ2-5; unclear D gene. This TCR was sampled from a man aged 35-49 years who had recovered from COVID-19. CDR3 sequence reads: CASRVISQETQYF. Written as DNA, the CDR3 is TGTGCCAGTAGAGTCATCTCTCAAGAGACCCAGTACTTC.